The clone carrying this T cell receptor (beta chain) came up many times. Assembly of TCR beta libraries relied on iRepertoire HTBI primers together with Arm-PCR of CDR3 regions. One entry per CDR3 protein results from TCRdb running MiXCR on the multiplex PCR reads. The sample includes 250,000 to 300,000 distinct CDR3 sequences, more than 15% seen only once; the top ten take 14%. The data belong to a study of regulatory T cells in long-lasting Graves disease. Indicated time point: newly diagnosed GD, antithyroid drugs for less than 3 months. Generation of the TCR library employed RNA extracted from PBMCs. This sample also belongs to another study, concerning T cells in Graves' hyperthyroidism and ophthalmopathy. According to that study: Hyperthyroidism in the patients, aged 18 to 65, was newly diagnosed and under 2 months in duration. Thyroid ultrasound, orbital computed tomography, clinical symptoms, and serum thyroxine and TRAb underpinned diagnoses.

Sequences were derived from peripheral blood mononuclear cells (PBMCs), sampled at new diagnosis, from a patient treated with antithyroid drugs. The receptor was isolated from a woman in her twenties or thirties with Graves disease.

In DNA, the CDR3 is TGCGCCAGCAGCTTGTGGCAGACCTTGAAGTTCTTC. As protein: CASSLWQTLKFF. The chain is built from TRBV5-1 and TRBJ2-1; D is unresolved. Trimming left V 1 base short and J 14 bases short, with 13 bases between. The germline V gene encodes CDR1 SGHRS and CDR2 YFSETQ. This CDR3 comprises 12 residues.